This T cell receptor (beta chain) derives from a study of shared clonotypes between healthy human individuals. Study-wide points: Sorted-subset sequencing was shown by rarefaction to be incomplete despite large depth.

A word on this clone: The antigen is not known.

The V gene's germline CDR1 is SGHVS and CDR2 FQNEAQ. CDR3 length: 15 residues. Deletions cut 5 bases from V and 6 bases from J, with 20 bases between. There were no recent acute infections or vaccinations among the donors, who were healthy HIV-negative adults. Each sample came from a Caucasian adult donor living in Nashville, Tennessee. The table came from immunoSEQ multiplex PCR; TCRdb's copy has only in-frame clones and leaves some out. The data show some 2,500,000 clones, with 85% to 95% seen just once and about 0.36% held by the top ten. Sequenced material: naive CD4+ T cells from PBMCs. The subset was: CD45RA+ positively selected. This chain connects TRBV7-8 to TRBJ2-7; a possible D gene is TRBD1 (6 bases). The source of this sequence is a man younger than 30 in good health. Some clones in this sample may be carry-over from other donors' samples. The CDR3 loop is CASSLLPGQEGEQYF. CDR3 DNA: TGTGCCAGCAGCCTATTACCGGGACAAGAGGGCGAGCAGTACTTC.